This T cell receptor beta chain was found in a study of graft-versus-host responses after intestinal transplantation. Study-level background: Recipients were all induced with anti-thymocyte globulin, then given tacrolimus and steroids for about 3 years.

The table came from immunoSEQ multiplex PCR; TCRdb's copy has only in-frame clones and leaves some out. The sample gives 14,000 or so clones, approximately 30% of which show up once; approximately 5.1% is in the top ten. This clone was counted only a few times. Whole-study findings and limits: Individuals who had graft-donor T cell macrochimerism had allografts that showed high graft-versus-host to host-versus-graft clonal ratios.

Co-plated with roughly 200,000 CFSE-labeled responder cells were roughly 200,000 irradiated, violet-dye-labeled stimulator cells. Cell sorting after the reaction yielded proliferating CFSE-low CD3+CD4+ and CD3+CD8+ responders. This CDR3 has 15 residues. Trimming cost V 0 bases and J 1 base, with 10 bases left between them. Per germline, CDR1 MNHNY and CDR2 SVGAGI (reference sequence). The V gene is TRBV6-6, the J gene TRBJ2-7; D is perhaps TRBD1 (5 bases). The source was alloreactive CD4+ T cells from a mixed lymphocyte reaction culture, collected before intestinal transplant. Indicated subset: CFSE-low proliferating T cells sorted from roughly six-day pre-transplant mixed lymphocyte reaction (GvH or HvG direction). The TCR sequence derives from a human patient who received an intestinal transplant. In nucleotides, the CDR3 is TGTGCCAGCAGTTACTCTGTTAGGGGTTCCTACGAGCAGTACTTC. Translated, it gives CASSYSVRGSYEQYF.